Below are 2 T cell receptor beta chains sequenced from a single sample in a study of cytomegalovirus exposure and HLA in healthy donors (dated by TCRdb to about 2017). The library was produced with the immunoSEQ multiplex PCR assay. Imported from immuneACCESS, the table was reduced by TCRdb to in-frame sequences with V and J called. These copies leave out some clones; in studies compared against another copy, an unresolved V gene accounts for under half, and the cause of the remainder is not known. For this sample there are about 360,000 clones; 86% appear just once. The top ten clonotypes cover 0.83% of the sample. The material sequenced was PBMCs. The receptors stem from a young woman in good health and CMV-seronegative.

CDR3 DNA sequence: TGTGCCAGCAGTACGGAGGCCTGGCAGCCCCAGCATTTT. Protein product: CASSTEAWQPQHF. The V and J genes are TRBV28 and TRBJ1-5; no reliable D call. The CDR3 length is 13 residues. Germline-derived CDR1 and CDR2 are MDHEN and SYDVKM. The V end was cut by 5 bases, the J end by 7 bases, with 12 bases between. The whole variable domain, remainder taken from reference TRBV28 and TRBJ1-5, is DVKVTQSSRYLVKRTGEKVFLECVQDMDHENMFWYRQDPGLGLRLIYFSYDVKMKEKGDIPEGYSVSREKKERFSLILESASTNQTSMYLCASSTEAWQPQHFGDGTRLSIL.

The V call is TRBV28, the J call TRBJ2-6; TRBD1 is a possible D gene (6 bases). CDR1 and CDR2 (germline): MDHEN, SYDVKM. The CDR3 totals 15 residues. V was cut by 6 bases and J by 4 bases, with 13 bases left in between. CDR3 bases: TGTGCCAGCAGCAACGCAGGGGACGGGGCCAACGTCCTGACTTTC. The encoded protein is CASSNAGDGANVLTF.